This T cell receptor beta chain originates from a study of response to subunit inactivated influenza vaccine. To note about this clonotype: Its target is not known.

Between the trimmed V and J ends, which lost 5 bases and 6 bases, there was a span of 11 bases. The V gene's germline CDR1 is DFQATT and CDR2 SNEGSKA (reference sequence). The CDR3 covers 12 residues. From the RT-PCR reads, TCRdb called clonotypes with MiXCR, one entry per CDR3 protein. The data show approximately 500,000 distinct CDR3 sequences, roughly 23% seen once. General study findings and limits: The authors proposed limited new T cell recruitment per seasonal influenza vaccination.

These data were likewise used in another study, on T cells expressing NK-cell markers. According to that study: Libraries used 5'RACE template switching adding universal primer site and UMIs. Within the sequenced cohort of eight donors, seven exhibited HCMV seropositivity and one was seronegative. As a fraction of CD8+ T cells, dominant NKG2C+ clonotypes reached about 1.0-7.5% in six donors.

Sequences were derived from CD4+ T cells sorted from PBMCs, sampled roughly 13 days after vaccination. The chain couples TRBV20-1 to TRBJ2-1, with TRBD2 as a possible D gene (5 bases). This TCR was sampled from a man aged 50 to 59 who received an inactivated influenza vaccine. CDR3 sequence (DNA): TGCAGTGCTCCACTAGTTAGCAATGAGCAGTTCTTC. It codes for CSAPLVSNEQFF.